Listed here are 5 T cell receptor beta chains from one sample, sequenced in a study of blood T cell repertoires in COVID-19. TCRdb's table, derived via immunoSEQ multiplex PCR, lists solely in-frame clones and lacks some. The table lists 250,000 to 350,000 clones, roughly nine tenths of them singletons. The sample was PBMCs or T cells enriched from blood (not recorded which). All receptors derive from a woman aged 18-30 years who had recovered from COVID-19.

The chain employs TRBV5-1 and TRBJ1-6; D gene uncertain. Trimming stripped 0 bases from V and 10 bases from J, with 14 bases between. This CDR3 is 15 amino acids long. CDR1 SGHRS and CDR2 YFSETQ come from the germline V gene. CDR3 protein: CASSLVGDAGSPLHF. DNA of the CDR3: TGCGCCAGCAGCTTGGTAGGAGACGCTGGATCACCCCTCCACTTT. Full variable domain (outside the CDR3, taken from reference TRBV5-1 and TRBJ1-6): KAGVTQTPRYLIKTRGQQVTLSCSPISGHRSVSWYQQTPGQGLQFLFEYFSETQRNKGNFPGRFSGRQFSNSRSEMNVSTLELGDSALYLCASSLVGDAGSPLHFGNGTRLTVT.

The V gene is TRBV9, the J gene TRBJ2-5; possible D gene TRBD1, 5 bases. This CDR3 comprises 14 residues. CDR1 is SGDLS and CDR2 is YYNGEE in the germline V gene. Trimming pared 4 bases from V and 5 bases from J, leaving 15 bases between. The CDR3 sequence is CASSPAGRRETQYF. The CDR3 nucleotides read TGTGCCAGCAGCCCCGCAGGGCGCCGGGAGACCCAGTACTTC.

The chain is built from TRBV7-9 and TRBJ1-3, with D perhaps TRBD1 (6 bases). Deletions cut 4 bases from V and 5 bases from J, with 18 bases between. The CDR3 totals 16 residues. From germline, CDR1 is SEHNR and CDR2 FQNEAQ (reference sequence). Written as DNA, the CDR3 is TGTGCCAGCAGCTCACGGACAGATCGAGCGAGAAACACCATATATTTT. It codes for CASSSRTDRARNTIYF.

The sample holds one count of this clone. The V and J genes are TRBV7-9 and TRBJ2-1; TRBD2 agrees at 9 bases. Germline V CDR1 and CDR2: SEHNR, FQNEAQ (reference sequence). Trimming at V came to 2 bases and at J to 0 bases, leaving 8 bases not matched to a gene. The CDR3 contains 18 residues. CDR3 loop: CASSLLIAGELSYNEQFF. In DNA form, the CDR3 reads TGTGCCAGCAGCTTATTGATAGCGGGGGAACTCTCCTACAATGAGCAGTTCTTC. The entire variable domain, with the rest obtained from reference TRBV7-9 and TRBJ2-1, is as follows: DTGVSQNPRHKITKRGQNVTFRCDPISEHNRLYWYRQTLGQGPEFLTYFQNEAQLEKSRLLSDRFSAERPKGSFSTLEIQRTEQGDSAMYLCASSLLIAGELSYNEQFFGPGTRLTVL.

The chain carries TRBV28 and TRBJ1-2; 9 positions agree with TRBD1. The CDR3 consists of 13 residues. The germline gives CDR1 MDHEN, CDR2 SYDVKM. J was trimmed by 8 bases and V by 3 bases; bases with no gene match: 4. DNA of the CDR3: TGTGCCAGCAGTTTGGGACAGGGACAAGGCTACACCTTC. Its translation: CASSLGQGQGYTF.